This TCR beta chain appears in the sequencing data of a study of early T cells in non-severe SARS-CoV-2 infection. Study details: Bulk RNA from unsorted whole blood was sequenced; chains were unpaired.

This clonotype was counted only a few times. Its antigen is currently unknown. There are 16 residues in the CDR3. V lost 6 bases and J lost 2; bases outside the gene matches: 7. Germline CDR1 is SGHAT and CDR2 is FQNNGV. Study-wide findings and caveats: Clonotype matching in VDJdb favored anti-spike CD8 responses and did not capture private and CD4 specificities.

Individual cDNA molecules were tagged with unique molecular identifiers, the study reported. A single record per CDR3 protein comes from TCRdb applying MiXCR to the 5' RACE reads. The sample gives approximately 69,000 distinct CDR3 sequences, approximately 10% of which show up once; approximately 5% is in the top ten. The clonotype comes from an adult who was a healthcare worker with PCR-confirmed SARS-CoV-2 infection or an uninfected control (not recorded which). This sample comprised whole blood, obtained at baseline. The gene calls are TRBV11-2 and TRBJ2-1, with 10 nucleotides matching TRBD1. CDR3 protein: CASRRHDRGPYNEQFF. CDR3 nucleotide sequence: TGTGCCAGCAGGCGTCACGACAGGGGGCCCTACAATGAGCAGTTCTTC. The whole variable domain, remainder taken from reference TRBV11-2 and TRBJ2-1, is EAGVAQSPRYKIIEKRQSVAFWCNPISGHATLYWYQQILGQGPKLLIQFQNNGVVDDSQLPKDRFSAERLKGVDSTLKIQPAKLEDSAVYLCASRRHDRGPYNEQFFGPGTRLTVL.